The present entry profiles one T cell receptor (beta chain) with its context. Assay used: immunoSEQ multiplex PCR; TCRdb lists only in-frame clones, some missing. The data show about 200,000 clones, 84% seen once. The data derive from a study of blood T cell repertoires in COVID-19. Material: peripheral blood. The sequence was collected from a human donor in a cohort sampled during active COVID-19.

This CDR3 reads CASSLWGGSYNEQFF. CDR3 nucleotides: TGTGCCAGCAGCCTCTGGGGGGGATCCTACAATGAGCAGTTCTTC. The V and J genes are TRBV7-9 and TRBJ2-1, with 7 nucleotides matching TRBD2. The length of the CDR3 is 15 residues. The V gene's germline CDR1 is SEHNR and CDR2 FQNEAQ (reference sequence). V gave up 5 bases and J gave up 1 base; unmatched junction bases: 5.